These 29 T cell receptor beta chains were all obtained from the same sample, sequenced in a study of shared clonotypes between healthy human individuals. TCRdb's table, derived via immunoSEQ multiplex PCR, lists solely in-frame clones and lacks some. The data hold millions of clones, with roughly 92% observed a single time. The source material was naive CD4+ T cells sorted from blood. The subset was: CD45RA+ positively selected. These receptors were obtained from a man younger than 35 in good health.

The V gene is TRBV30, the J gene TRBJ2-7; possible D gene TRBD2, 5 bases. The length of the CDR3 is 15 residues. V lost 0 bases and J lost 0, with 12 bases in between. Germline lookup yields CDR1 GTSNPN and CDR2 SVGIG (reference sequence). The CDR3 sequence: CAWSVPSSGSYEQYF. The CDR3 DNA reads TGTGCCTGGAGTGTACCCTCGAGCGGCTCCTACGAGCAGTACTTC.

The chain recombines TRBV27 with TRBJ1-5; possible D gene TRBD1, 6 bases. The V end lost 6 bases, the J end lost 1 base, and 13 bases lay between the germline ends. CDR3 size: 15 residues. Germline CDR1 MNHEY, CDR2 SMNVEV (reference sequence). CDR3 sequence reads: CASSPYRASNQPQHF. The CDR3 DNA sequence: TGTGCCAGCAGCCCGTACAGGGCGAGCAATCAGCCCCAGCATTTT.

The rearrangement joins TRBV9 to TRBJ1-2; no definite D call. This CDR3 is 15 amino acids long. V was pared by 3 bases and J by 7 bases, with 19 bases between. Germline values: CDR1 SGDLS, CDR2 YYNGEE. This CDR3 is CASSAAILTGSGYTF. The DNA of the CDR3 is TGTGCCAGCAGCGCTGCCATCCTAACCGGCTCTGGCTACACCTTC.

The V gene is TRBV25-1, the J gene TRBJ1-5; 7 bases line up with TRBD1. This CDR3 region has 14 residues. Trimming took 6 bases from V and 1 from J; bases not matched to a gene: 3. CDR1 is MGHDK, CDR2 SYGVNS, per germline. The CDR3 DNA reads TGTGCCAGCAGGGCACAGGGGAGCAATCAGCCCCAGCATTTT. This gives the protein CASRAQGSNQPQHF.

The chain recombines TRBV7-2 with TRBJ1-2; TRBD1 is a possible D gene (6 bases). CDR3 length equals 16 residues. The germline gives CDR1 SGHTA, CDR2 FQGNSA. V lost 4 bases, J lost 4 bases, and 19 bases lay in between. CDR3 loop: CASSSLFVDRRYGYTF. The CDR3 DNA reads TGTGCCAGCAGCTCCTTATTTGTAGACAGGCGCTATGGCTACACCTTC.

On this clone: The same CDR3 can be traced to other DNA sequences in this sample. The chain carries TRBV10-3 and TRBJ2-7; D is possibly TRBD1 (6 bases). This CDR3 is 15 amino acids long. The V end was cut by 0 bases, the J end by 2 bases, with 11 bases between. Germline loops: CDR1 ENHRY, CDR2 SYGVKD. CDR3 DNA sequence: TGTGCCATCAGTGAGTCTGGGACACCGACCTACGAGCAGTACTTC. Its protein product is CAISESGTPTYEQYF.

About this clone itself: Other DNA sequences in this specimen translate into the identical CDR3. The chain couples TRBV18 to TRBJ1-5; TRBD1 might be the D (6 bases). Trimming left V 6 bases short and J 3 bases short, with 12 bases between. This CDR3 is built from 14 residues. Germline assignment: CDR1 KGHSH and CDR2 LQKENI. The CDR3 DNA reads as TGTGCCAGCTCCCAGGGGAGGGACAATCAGCCCCAGCATTTT. Its protein product is CASSQGRDNQPQHF.

The CDR3 DNA is TGTGCCAGCAGCTTCCTGGACCGGGAGCTGTTTTTT. It specifies CASSFLDRELFF. The gene calls are TRBV7-2 and TRBJ2-2; the D is unclear. CDR3 size: 12 residues. With 3 bases removed from V and 9 bases from J, the gap between germline ends came to 8 bases. The V gene's germline CDR1 is SGHTA and CDR2 FQGNSA.

This clone was detected once. The chain links TRBV16 to TRBJ2-3; weak D call: TRBD2 (5 bases). The CDR3 contains 13 residues. V lost 6 bases and J lost 4, with 11 bases in between. The germline V gene encodes CDR1 KGHSY and CDR2 FQNENV. The CDR3 protein is CASRQPGSDTQYF. The CDR3 nucleotides are TGTGCCAGCAGGCAACCGGGGTCAGATACGCAGTATTTT. Together with reference TRBV16 and TRBJ2-3, the CDR3 gives the full variable domain: GEEVAQTPKHLVRGEGQKAKLYCAPIKGHSYVFWYQQVLKNEFKFLISFQNENVFDETGMPKERFSAKCLPNSPCSLEIQATKLEDSAVYFCASRQPGSDTQYFGPGTRLTVL.

The CDR3 sequence is CASSYSSPTIGEKLFF. The CDR3 coding sequence is TGTGCCAGCAGTTACTCGAGTCCCACTATCGGCGAAAAACTGTTTTTT. This chain connects TRBV6-5 to TRBJ1-4, with D unresolved. The V end was cut by 0 bases, the J end by 8 bases, with 16 bases between. The CDR3 is 16 amino acids. Germline V gene sequence: CDR1 MNHEY, CDR2 SVGAGI.

V and J are TRBV19 and TRBJ2-5; TRBD1 might be the D (6 bases). The germline V gene encodes CDR1 LNHDA and CDR2 SQIVND (reference sequence). V gave up 2 bases and J gave up 5 bases, with 12 bases separating them. The CDR3 is made up of 14 amino acids. The CDR3 here is CASSITGFTETQYF. In DNA form, the CDR3 reads TGTGCCAGTAGTATAACAGGGTTTACGGAGACCCAGTACTTC. Supplemented by reference TRBV19 and TRBJ2-5, the full variable domain reads DGGITQSPKYLFRKEGQNVTLSCEQNLNHDAMYWYRQDPGQGLRLIYYSQIVNDFQKGDIAEGYSVSREKKESFPLTVTSAQKNPTAFYLCASSITGFTETQYFGPGTRLLVL.

This clone was detected only once. This rearrangement joins TRBV6-5 to TRBJ2-1; maybe TRBD2 (6 bases). The ends were cut back, 2 bases at V and 4 bases at J, with 9 bases in the middle. Germline-derived CDR1 and CDR2 are MNHEY and SVGAGI. The CDR3 loop spans 14 amino acids. DNA of the CDR3: TGTGCCAGCAGTTACGGGGAGGCTTACAATGAGCAGTTCTTC. Protein sequence: CASSYGEAYNEQFF.

The CDR3 protein is CASRGTSGYEQYF. In DNA, the CDR3 is TGTGCCAGCAGGGGGACTAGCGGCTACGAGCAGTACTTC. This sequence joins TRBV6-1 and TRBJ2-7; 11 bases align to TRBD2. This CDR3 is 13 amino acids long. V shed 6 bases and J 3 bases; nucleotides not matched to a gene: 1. Germline values: CDR1 MNHNS, CDR2 SASEGT.

The V gene is TRBV7-3, the J gene TRBJ2-1, with TRBD1 matching over 7 bases. The CDR3 runs 13 residues. With V trimmed by 3 bases and J by 10 bases, 6 bases remained unmatched. The germline V gene has CDR1 SGHTA and CDR2 FQGTGA. CDR3 nucleotide sequence: TGTGCCAGCAGCTTCAGACAGGGTGGGGAGCAGTTCTTC. It is translated as CASSFRQGGEQFF.

The CDR3 DNA reads as TGTGCCAGCAGCGTCGGACTAGCGGGAGCCGTGGTAATCCAAGAGACCCAGTACTTC. It translates to CASSVGLAGAVVIQETQYF. V usage is TRBV9 and J usage is TRBJ2-5; 13 bases agree with TRBD2. This CDR3 is built from 19 residues. V shed 2 bases and J 1 base; nucleotides not matched to a gene: 11. CDR1 and CDR2 (germline): SGDLS, YYNGEE.

The V gene is TRBV20-1, the J gene TRBJ1-2; D is possibly TRBD1 (6 bases). Trimming stripped 8 bases from V and 6 bases from J, with 13 bases between. The CDR3 has 11 residues. CDR1 is DFQATT and CDR2 is SNEGSKA in the germline V gene (reference sequence). The CDR3: CSHLTGNGYTF. In DNA form, the CDR3 reads TGCAGTCACCTCACAGGGAATGGCTACACCTTC.

The CDR3 region has the DNA TGTGCCAGCAGCTTGGACAGGGACTCCTACGAGCAGTACTTC. It is translated as CASSLDRDSYEQYF. V usage is TRBV11-1 and J usage is TRBJ2-7, with 8 bases matching TRBD1. CDR3 length: 14 residues. The germline CDR1 and CDR2 sequences are SGHAT and FQDESV (reference sequence). V was pared by 3 bases and J by 0 bases, with 1 base of the junction left unmatched.

This clone was seen a handful of times. CDR3 region: CAIRPMDPAGEAFF. In nucleotides, the CDR3 is TGTGCCATCAGACCGATGGACCCAGCTGGTGAAGCTTTCTTT. The chain combines TRBV10-3 with TRBJ1-1, with unresolved D. The CDR3 is 14 amino acids. Trimming removed 6 bases at V and 7 bases at J, with 18 bases between. Germline CDR1 ENHRY, CDR2 SYGVKD.

Here the CDR3 reads CASSRTTGAETEAFF. The CDR3 nucleotides read TGTGCCAGCTCCCGCACTACAGGGGCAGAGACTGAAGCTTTCTTT. The chain uses TRBV18 and TRBJ1-1, with 7 bases identical to TRBD1. The germline CDR1 and CDR2 sequences are KGHSH and LQKENI. This CDR3 has 15 amino acids. Trimming cost V 6 bases and J 5 bases; bases outside gene matches: 12.

The chain uses TRBV4-2 and TRBJ2-3; TRBD1 is a possible D gene (5 bases). Trimming left V 0 bases short and J 2 bases short, with 9 bases between. The germline V gene encodes CDR1 LGHNA and CDR2 YNFKEQ. The CDR3 runs to 15 residues. The CDR3 DNA is TGTGCCAGCAGCCAAGATCGGACAAACACAGATACGCAGTATTTT. It yields the protein CASSQDRTNTDTQYF.

The chain recombines TRBV6-5 with TRBJ1-3, with unresolved D. This CDR3 region has 16 residues. Germline V gene data show CDR1 as MNHEY and CDR2 as SVGAGI. V lost 2 bases, J lost 3 bases, and 14 bases lay in between. CDR3 protein: CASSYAPQASGNTIYF. The DNA of the CDR3 is TGTGCCAGCAGTTACGCGCCGCAAGCGAGTGGAAACACCATATATTTT.

The chain employs TRBV9 and TRBJ1-4; D is perhaps TRBD1 (5 bases). This CDR3 comprises 16 residues. V lost 3 bases to trimming and J lost 3 bases, with 15 bases between them. Looked up from germline, CDR1 is SGDLS and CDR2 is YYNGEE. The CDR3 region has the DNA TGTGCCAGCAGCGCTGGGGTACAGGCCGCTAATGAAAAACTGTTTTTT. It specifies CASSAGVQAANEKLFF. Complete variable domain (other parts from reference TRBV9 and TRBJ1-4): DSGVTQTPKHLITATGQRVTLRCSPRSGDLSVYWYQQSLDQGLQFLIQYYNGEERAKGNILERFSAQQFPDLHSELNLSSLELGDSALYFCASSAGVQAANEKLFFGSGTQLSVL.

V gene TRBV7-9 combines with J gene TRBJ2-3; 8 bases fit TRBD1. The CDR3 covers 16 residues. After removal of 6 bases from V and 0 bases from J, the junction contained 8 bases not matched to a gene. Germline assignment: CDR1 SEHNR and CDR2 FQNEAQ (reference sequence). CDR3 loop: CASSLNRGKSTDTQYF. DNA of the CDR3: TGTGCCAGCAGTCTTAACAGGGGGAAGAGCACAGATACGCAGTATTTT.

Notes on this clone: Sequence at one end of the junction differs from germline and may be a read error. V and J are TRBV7-7 and TRBJ2-1; perhaps TRBD2 as D (5 bases). CDR1 and CDR2 from the germline V gene are SSHAT and FNYEAQ (reference sequence). There are 14 residues in the CDR3. DNA of the CDR3: TGTGCTAGCAGCTTAGGGCTAGCAGAGAATGAGCAGTTCTTC. As protein: CASSLGLAENEQFF.

About this clone itself: Additional DNA sequences in this sample encode the identical CDR3. The chain has TRBV2 and TRBJ2-1, with a possible D match to TRBD2 (6 bases). This CDR3 has 14 residues. The germline V gene encodes CDR1 SNHLY and CDR2 FYNNEI. V dropped 1 base and J dropped 2 bases, with 6 bases sitting between them. The CDR3 coding sequence is TGTGCCAGCAGTGAAGGACTAGCCTACAATGAGCAGTTCTTC. Translating it yields CASSEGLAYNEQFF.

J is TRBJ1-3 and V is TRBV7-2; D gene unclear. The CDR3 consists of 15 residues. Trimming took 6 bases from V and 1 from J, leaving 13 bases between them. CDR1 and CDR2 (germline): SGHTA, FQGNSA. CDR3 DNA sequence: TGTGCCAGCAGTACCTATTTACTGTCTGGAAACACCATATATTTT. It yields the protein CASSTYLLSGNTIYF.

The V gene is TRBV6-5, the J gene TRBJ1-2, with 12 bases that match TRBD1. The V gene's germline CDR1 is MNHEY and CDR2 SVGAGI. The CDR3 totals 15 residues. Trimming cost V 5 bases and J 5 bases; bases outside gene matches: 6. CDR3 in amino acids: CASSPGTGGHYGYTF. The CDR3, as DNA: TGTGCCAGCAGTCCAGGGACAGGGGGCCATTATGGCTACACCTTC.

The V and J genes are TRBV11-1 and TRBJ2-2; maybe TRBD1 (5 bases). The germline gives CDR1 SGHAT, CDR2 FQDESV (reference sequence). Trimming cost V 5 bases and J 4 bases, with 23 bases left between them. The CDR3 has 18 amino acids. The CDR3 DNA sequence: TGTGCCAGCAGCCTAGTGTCATGGTGGGGCGGCTCCACCGGGGAGCTGTTTTTT. Translating it yields CASSLVSWWGGSTGELFF.

The chain is built from TRBV27 and TRBJ2-1, with TRBD2 matching over 11 bases. This CDR3 has 15 residues. Germline V gives CDR1 MNHEY, CDR2 SMNVEV (reference sequence). V lost 4 bases and J lost 7; bases outside the gene matches: 6. The CDR3 DNA reads as TGTGCCAGCAGTTACCTTAGCGGGGGGGTGAATGAGCAGTTCTTC. Translated: CASSYLSGGVNEQFF.